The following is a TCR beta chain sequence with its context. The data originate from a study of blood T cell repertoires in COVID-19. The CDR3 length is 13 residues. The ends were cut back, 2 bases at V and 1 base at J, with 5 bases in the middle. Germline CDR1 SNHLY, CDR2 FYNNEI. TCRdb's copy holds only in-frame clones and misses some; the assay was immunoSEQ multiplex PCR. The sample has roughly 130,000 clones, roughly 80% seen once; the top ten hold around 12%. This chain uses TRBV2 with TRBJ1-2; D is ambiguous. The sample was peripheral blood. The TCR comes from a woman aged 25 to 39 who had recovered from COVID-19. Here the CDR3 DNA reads TGTGCCAGCAGTGAATCTGTTAACTATGGCTACACCTTC. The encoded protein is CASSESVNYGYTF.